The rows below give T cell receptor beta chains drawn from one sample of a study of response to subunit inactivated influenza vaccine. One entry per CDR3 protein, called by TCRdb with MiXCR from the RT-PCR reads. Of roughly 650,000 distinct CDR3 sequences in the sample, 15% to 17% are singletons; the top ten hold 11%. The input for sequencing was PBMCs from blood, taken 12 days after vaccination. These receptor sequences come from a man in his fifties or sixties who received an inactivated influenza vaccine. Both conserved end residues are part of each CDR3. The order of the fields is V gene, D gene, clone size, J gene, CDR3 protein, CDR3 DNA. D genes are given only for firm matches. Size values are once, few and many counts, or a class for expanded clones, and some rows have none.

V: TRBV29-1; D: .; size: few; J: TRBJ2-2; CDR3: CSVAGPRAGELFF; DNA: TGCAGCGTTGCGGGCCCAAGAGCCGGGGAGCTGTTTTTT
V: TRBV9; D: .; size: few; J: TRBJ1-6; CDR3: CASSVSGAREPLHF; DNA: TGTGCCAGCAGCGTATCAGGGGCCAGGGAACCCCTCCACTTT
V: TRBV7-9; D: .; size: .; J: TRBJ1-2; CDR3: CASSPHPLQGYTF; DNA: TGTGCCAGCAGCCCTCACCCCTTACAGGGCTACACCTTC
V: TRBV19; D: TRBD1; size: .; J: TRBJ2-7; CDR3: CASSTQGVSYEQYF; DNA: TGTGCCAGTAGTACACAGGGGGTCTCCTACGAGCAGTACTTC
V: TRBV3-1; D: TRBD2; size: few; J: TRBJ2-4; CDR3: CASSPGTSGTLSIQYF; DNA: TGTGCCAGCAGCCCCGGGACTAGCGGGACCCTAAGCATTCAGTACTTC
V: TRBV6-2/TRBV6-3; D: .; size: .; J: TRBJ2-1; CDR3: CASSYSTPSEQFF; DNA: TGTGCCAGCAGTTACTCAACCCCAAGTGAGCAGTTCTTC
V: TRBV20-1; D: TRBD1; size: many; J: TRBJ2-7; CDR3: CSANTGDPPNEQYF; DNA: TGCAGTGCAAATACAGGGGATCCTCCTAACGAGCAGTACTTC
V: TRBV9; D: .; size: .; J: TRBJ2-5; CDR3: CASSPGLSQETQYF; DNA: TGTGCCAGCAGCCCCGGGCTTAGCCAAGAGACCCAGTACTTC
V: TRBV14; D: .; size: once; J: TRBJ2-6; CDR3: CASSRYEGPSGANVLIF; DNA: TGTGCCAGCAGCCGGTATGAGGGGCCCTCTGGGGCCAACGTCCTGATTTTC
V: TRBV27; D: .; size: few; J: TRBJ2-7; CDR3: CASIFDVWMPCEQYF; DNA: TGTGCCAGCATTTTCGACGTTTGGATGCCCTGCGAGCAGTACTTC
V: TRBV4-3; D: .; size: few; J: TRBJ2-1; CDR3: CASSQEIGQASSYNEQFF; DNA: TGCGCCAGCAGCCAAGAAATCGGGCAGGCGAGCTCCTACAATGAGCAGTTCTTC
V: TRBV2; D: .; size: .; J: TRBJ2-2; CDR3: CASRDTGGELFF; DNA: TGTGCCAGCAGAGACACGGGCGGGGAGCTGTTTTTT
V: TRBV5-1; D: .; size: .; J: TRBJ1-2; CDR3: CASSLANNQGVGYTF; DNA: TGCGCCAGCAGCTTGGCCAACAATCAGGGAGTTGGCTACACCTTC
V: TRBV7-3; D: .; size: few; J: TRBJ2-3; CDR3: CASSLNQGSDTQYF; DNA: TGTGCCAGCAGCTTAAACCAGGGATCAGATACGCAGTATTTT
V: TRBV5-1; D: .; size: .; J: TRBJ2-7; CDR3: CASSWNGDYEQYF; DNA: TGCGCCAGCAGCTGGAACGGAGACTACGAGCAGTACTTC
V: TRBV6-5; D: .; size: few; J: TRBJ2-7; CDR3: CASSDSRISYEQYF; DNA: TGTGCCAGCAGTGACTCCAGGATCTCCTACGAGCAGTACTTC
V: TRBV14; D: TRBD2; size: .; J: TRBJ2-1; CDR3: CASSQGLAGVPYSYNEQFF; DNA: TGTGCCAGCAGCCAAGGCCTAGCGGGAGTTCCATACAGTTACAATGAGCAGTTCTTC
V: TRBV7-9; D: TRBD1; size: .; J: TRBJ2-7; CDR3: CASSPTPGQGSYEQYF; DNA: TGTGCCAGCAGCCCTACACCGGGACAGGGATCCTACGAGCAGTACTTC
V: TRBV5-1; D: .; size: .; J: TRBJ2-5; CDR3: CASSPSRKYKQETQYF; DNA: TGCGCCAGCAGCCCAAGCCGGAAGTACAAACAAGAGACCCAGTACTTC
V: TRBV11-2; D: .; size: .; J: TRBJ1-4; CDR3: CASSEAREKLFF; DNA: TGTGCCAGCAGCGAGGCCCGTGAAAAACTGTTTTTT
V: TRBV20-1; D: .; size: .; J: TRBJ2-1; CDR3: CSADRTLQPYNEQFF; DNA: TGCAGTGCTGACAGGACTCTTCAACCTTACAATGAGCAGTTCTTC
V: TRBV14; D: .; size: few; J: TRBJ2-1; CDR3: CASSQVGRQINNEQFF; DNA: TGTGCCAGCAGCCAAGTGGGAAGACAGATTAACAATGAGCAGTTCTTC
V: TRBV20-1; D: .; size: many; J: TRBJ1-4; CDR3: CSARDGRNNEKLFF; DNA: TGCAGTGCTAGAGACGGCAGGAATAATGAAAAACTGTTTTTT
V: TRBV12-3/TRBV12-4; D: TRBD1; size: .; J: TRBJ2-1; CDR3: CASSFWDRPNEQFF; DNA: TGTGCCAGCAGTTTCTGGGACAGACCCAATGAGCAGTTCTTC
V: TRBV7-9; D: .; size: .; J: TRBJ2-7; CDR3: CASSRQANSYEQYF; DNA: TGTGCCAGCAGCCGACAGGCGAATAGCTACGAGCAGTACTTC
V: TRBV6-5; D: .; size: .; J: TRBJ1-5; CDR3: CASSLTGGAQPQHF; DNA: TGTGCCAGCAGTTTGACAGGTGGGGCCCAGCCCCAGCATTTT
V: TRBV28; D: .; size: few; J: TRBJ2-2; CDR3: CASRTGGELAGELFF; DNA: TGTGCCAGCCGGACCGGAGGGGAATTGGCCGGGGAGCTGTTTTTT
V: TRBV20-1; D: TRBD1; size: few; J: TRBJ2-1; CDR3: CSASRTGGWYVLSYNEQFF; DNA: TGCAGTGCTAGTAGGACAGGGGGCTGGTACGTGTTGTCCTACAATGAGCAGTTCTTC
V: TRBV28; D: TRBD1; size: .; J: TRBJ2-2; CDR3: CASSLYGTVKNTGELFF; DNA: TGTGCCAGCAGTTTATACGGGACAGTAAAGAACACCGGGGAGCTGTTTTTT
V: TRBV12-3/TRBV12-4; D: TRBD1; size: .; J: TRBJ1-2; CDR3: CASSSPGQGLYGYTF; DNA: TGTGCCAGCAGTTCTCCGGGACAGGGCCTCTATGGCTACACCTTC
V: TRBV7-2; D: TRBD2; size: .; J: TRBJ2-2; CDR3: CAISRLAGGSGELFF; DNA: TGTGCCATCAGCCGGCTAGCGGGAGGCTCCGGGGAGCTGTTTTTT
V: TRBV13; D: .; size: .; J: TRBJ2-1; CDR3: CASSSRGQGGGNEQFF; DNA: TGTGCCAGCAGCTCGCGCGGACAGGGAGGGGGCAATGAGCAGTTCTTC
V: TRBV28; D: .; size: .; J: TRBJ2-1; CDR3: CASSLRELRHNEQFF; DNA: TGTGCCAGCAGCCTCCGGGAGCTGCGGCACAATGAGCAGTTCTTC
V: TRBV2; D: .; size: few; J: TRBJ2-6; CDR3: CASSGSRLSGANVLTF; DNA: TGTGCCAGCAGTGGGTCTAGACTCTCTGGGGCCAACGTCCTGACTTTC
V: TRBV20-1; D: TRBD2; size: .; J: TRBJ2-1; CDR3: CSAREGLAGGYSYNEQFF; DNA: TGCAGTGCTAGAGAGGGACTAGCGGGAGGTTACTCCTACAATGAGCAGTTCTTC
V: TRBV4-3; D: .; size: .; J: TRBJ1-2; CDR3: CASSQDIGVGYGYTF; DNA: TGCGCCAGCAGCCAAGATATTGGGGTGGGCTATGGCTACACCTTC
V: TRBV30; D: .; size: .; J: TRBJ2-5; CDR3: CAWSALTETGTQYF; DNA: TGTGCCTGGAGTGCCCTCACAGAGACTGGGACCCAGTACTTC
V: TRBV4-3; D: .; size: .; J: TRBJ2-5; CDR3: CASSQDTARLQTQYF; DNA: TGCGCCAGCAGCCAAGATACAGCCCGTTTGCAAACCCAGTACTTC
V: TRBV5-1; D: .; size: few; J: TRBJ2-5; CDR3: CASSWLASETQYF; DNA: TGCGCCAGCAGTTGGCTAGCCTCTGAGACCCAGTACTTC